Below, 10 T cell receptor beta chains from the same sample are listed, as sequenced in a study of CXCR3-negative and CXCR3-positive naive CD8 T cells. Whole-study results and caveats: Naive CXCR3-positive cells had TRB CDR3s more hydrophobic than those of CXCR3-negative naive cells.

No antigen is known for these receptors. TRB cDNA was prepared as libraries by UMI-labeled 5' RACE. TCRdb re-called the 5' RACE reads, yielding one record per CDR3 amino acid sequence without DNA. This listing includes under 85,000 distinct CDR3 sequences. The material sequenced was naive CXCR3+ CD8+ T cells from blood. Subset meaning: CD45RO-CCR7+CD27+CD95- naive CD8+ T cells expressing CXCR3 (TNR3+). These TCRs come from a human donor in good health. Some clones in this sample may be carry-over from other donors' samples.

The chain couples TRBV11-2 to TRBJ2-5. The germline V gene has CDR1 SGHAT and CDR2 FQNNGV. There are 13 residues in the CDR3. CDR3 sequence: CASSLWRQESQYF.

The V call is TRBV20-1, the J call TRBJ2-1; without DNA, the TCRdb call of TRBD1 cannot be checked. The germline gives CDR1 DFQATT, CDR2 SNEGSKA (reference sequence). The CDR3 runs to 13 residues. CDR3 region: CSAAEDRANEQFF.

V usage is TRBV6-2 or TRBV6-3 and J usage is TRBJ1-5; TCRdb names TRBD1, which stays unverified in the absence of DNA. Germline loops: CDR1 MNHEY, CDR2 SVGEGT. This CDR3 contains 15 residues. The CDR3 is CASSYQGQGRQPQHF.

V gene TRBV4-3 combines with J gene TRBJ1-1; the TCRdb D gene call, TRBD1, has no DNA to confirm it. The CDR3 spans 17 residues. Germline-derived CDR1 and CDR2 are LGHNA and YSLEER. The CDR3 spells CASSPETAGDLNTEAFF.

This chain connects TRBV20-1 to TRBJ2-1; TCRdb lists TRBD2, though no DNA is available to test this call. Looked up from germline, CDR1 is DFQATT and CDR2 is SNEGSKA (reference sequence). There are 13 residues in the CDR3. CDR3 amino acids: CSARSSGANEQFF.

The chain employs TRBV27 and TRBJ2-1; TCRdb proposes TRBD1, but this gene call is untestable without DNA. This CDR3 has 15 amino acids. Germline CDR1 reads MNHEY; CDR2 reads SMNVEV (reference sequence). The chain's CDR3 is CASSPGISSYNEQFF.

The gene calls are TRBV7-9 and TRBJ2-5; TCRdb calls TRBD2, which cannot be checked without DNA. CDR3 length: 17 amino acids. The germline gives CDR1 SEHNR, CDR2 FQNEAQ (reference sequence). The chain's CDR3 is CASSPRTSGETQETQYF.

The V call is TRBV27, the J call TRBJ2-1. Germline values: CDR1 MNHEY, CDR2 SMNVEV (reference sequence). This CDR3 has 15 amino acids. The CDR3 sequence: CASRPSSWGADEQFF.

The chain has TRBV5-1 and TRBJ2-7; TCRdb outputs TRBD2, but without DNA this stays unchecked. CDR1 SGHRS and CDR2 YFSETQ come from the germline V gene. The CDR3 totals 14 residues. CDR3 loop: CASSLVRGNYEQYF.

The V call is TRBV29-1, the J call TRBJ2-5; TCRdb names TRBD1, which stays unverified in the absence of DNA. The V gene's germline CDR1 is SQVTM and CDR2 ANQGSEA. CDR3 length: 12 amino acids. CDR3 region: CSVDQGAKTQYF.